This T cell receptor (beta chain) was observed in a study of T-cell reconstitution after alpha-beta-depleted transplantation in children (TCRdb year 2016). Broadly, across the study: T-cell immune reconstitution after TCRalphabeta/CD19-depleted allogeneic hematopoietic cell transplantation in children was quantitatively tracked in the study by means of TCR repertoire profiling.

Sequences SGHAT (CDR1) and FQNNGV (CDR2) are obtained from the germline V gene. The CDR3 starts with the cysteine, ends with the phenylalanine, and has 15 residues. The read is trimmed to its CDR3 DNA, 45 bases read in frame from base 1. V is clipped by 3 bases and J by 6 bases, and the sequence between their germline boundaries is 14 bases long. Library method: PCR. The sequencer listed for this sample is Illumina HiSeq 2500. TCR libraries were prepared with molecular barcoding, using unique molecular identifiers to normalize TCRbeta repertoire quantification. TCRdb passed the public sequencing reads through fastp at Q25 and MiXCR, retaining productive beta sequences. Records with the same CDR3 protein are collapsed into one entry carrying the most frequent genes and DNA. The sample includes hundreds of thousands of distinct CDR3 sequences, with roughly a tenth observed a single time. Over 5% of the sample is taken by the ten largest.

Comments on this clonotype: The specificity of this receptor is unknown. No base qualities exist here, and no much larger clone lies one base off it.

The sample was PBMCs from the stem cell graft donor, taken from the stem cell graft. The sequence was obtained from a human donor who donated a stem cell graft to a child with acute lymphoblastic leukemia. The chain uses TRBV11-2 and TRBJ2-2, with the identity of the D gene unclear. For the CDR3, the sequence is CASSFWQKVPGELFF. The nucleotides read TGTGCCAGCAGCTTTTGGCAGAAGGTCCCCGGGGAGCTGTTTTTT.